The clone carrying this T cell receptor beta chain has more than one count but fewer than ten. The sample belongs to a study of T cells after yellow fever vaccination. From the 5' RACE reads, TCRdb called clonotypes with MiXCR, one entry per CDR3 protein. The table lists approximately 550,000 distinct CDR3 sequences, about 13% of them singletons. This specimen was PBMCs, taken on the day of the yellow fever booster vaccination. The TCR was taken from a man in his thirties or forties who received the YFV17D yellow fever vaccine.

The CDR3 reads CASSEVIAIAGQETQYF. Here the CDR3 DNA reads TGTGCCAGCAGTGAGGTTATAGCGATTGCAGGGCAAGAGACCCAGTACTTC. The rearrangement links TRBV27 to TRBJ2-5, with D possibly being TRBD1 or TRBD2 (5 bases each). This CDR3 region has 17 residues. Germline-derived CDR1 and CDR2 are MNHEY and SMNVEV (reference sequence). Trimming removed 5 bases from V and 2 bases from J, with 21 bases in between.